The source of this TCR beta chain is a study of OX40 agonist ivuxolimab in advanced cancers. Study details: Partial responses occurred in Three dose-escalation patients, one with hepatocellular carcinoma and two with cutaneous melanoma. General observations from the study: In CD8+ T cells, expanded clones were on average more numerous than in CD4+.

This table comes from immunoSEQ multiplex PCR, and its TCRdb copy is limited to in-frame clones, with some not included. The sample contains 50,000 to 70,000 clones, 80% to 90% of which appear only once. Turning to this clone: Its antigen is unknown.

This CDR3 has 14 residues. The ends lost 5 bases at V and 4 bases at J; junction bases unmatched: 5. Germline V gives CDR1 MDHEN, CDR2 SYDVKM. Patients were ineligible given autoimmune disease history or systemic immunosuppression. This chain uses TRBV28 with TRBJ1-3; 7 nucleotides align to TRBD1. This clonotype originated in an adult with an advanced solid tumor such as melanoma, head and neck, liver or kidney cancer. The sequencing here drew on CD4+ or CD8+ T cells sorted from blood, taken in a trial of the OX40 agonist ivuxolimab. The CDR3 nucleotides are TGTGCCAGCAGTGAGAGGGGGCCCGGAAACACCATATATTTT. Translation gives CASSERGPGNTIYF.